One and the same sample provided the 19 T cell receptor beta chains below, sequenced in a study of radiation and T cells in renal cell carcinoma. Sequencing was performed with immunoSEQ multiplex PCR; in TCRdb, only in-frame clones are kept and a portion is missing. The sample lists about 140,000 clones, less than 90% occurring once. Time point denoted: baseline pretreatment blood. Noted treatment: 15 Gy SBRT to primary tumor, nephrectomy 4 weeks later. The sample in question was blood, obtained from a patient whose treatment included radiotherapy and nephrectomy. The receptors stem from a woman in her 50s with renal cell carcinoma.

The rearrangement links TRBV9 to TRBJ1-2; D is unresolved. The CDR3 has 15 residues. V was pared by 0 bases and J by 2 bases, with 11 bases between. Germline values: CDR1 SGDLS, CDR2 YYNGEE. The CDR3 nucleotides read TGTGCCAGCAGCGTAGGTGGGCGCTTGAACTATGGCTACACCTTC. Amino acids: CASSVGGRLNYGYTF.

V and J are TRBV6-1 and TRBJ2-2; 9 nucleotides align to TRBD1. V lost 4 bases and J lost 7; bases outside the gene matches: 10. CDR1 is MNHNS and CDR2 is SASEGT in the germline V gene. The CDR3 has 16 residues. The CDR3 region is CASSVTSQGAGGELFF. The CDR3 DNA reads as TGTGCCAGCAGTGTAACCTCACAGGGGGCGGGCGGGGAGCTGTTTTTT.

This chain connects TRBV6-1 to TRBJ1-1, with D possibly matching TRBD1 (5 bases). The CDR3 spans 14 residues. The V gene lost 8 bases and the J gene lost 4 bases, with 17 bases spanning the gap. Germline V gene lookup returns CDR1 MNHNS and CDR2 SASEGT. The CDR3: CASDQTGGITEAFF. CDR3 DNA: TGTGCCAGCGACCAGACGGGGGGGATCACTGAAGCTTTCTTT.

The chain links TRBV27 to TRBJ2-5, with 8 bases that match TRBD2. The CDR3 is 12 residues long. With 7 bases clipped from V and 5 bases from J, the junction kept 3 bases outside the gene matches. The germline gives CDR1 MNHEY, CDR2 SMNVEV (reference sequence). CDR3 bases: TGTGCCAGCACTGCGGGAGGTGAGACCCAGTACTTC. Translation gives CASTAGGETQYF.

DNA of the CDR3: TGTGCCAGCAGCCCCCGAGCCGTCACAGATACGCAGTATTTT. As protein: CASSPRAVTDTQYF. The chain employs TRBV7-8 and TRBJ2-3; no reliable D call. This CDR3 contains 14 residues. Trimming shortened V by 5 bases and J by 2 bases, and 11 bases separated the two germline ends. Germline V gene lookup returns CDR1 SGHVS and CDR2 FQNEAQ.

The J gene is TRBJ2-7, the V gene TRBV9; D is ambiguous. This CDR3 region has 16 residues. Trimming cost V 2 bases and J 3 bases, with 18 bases left between them. Germline V gives CDR1 SGDLS, CDR2 YYNGEE. Here the CDR3 reads CASSVLLRRYNYEQYF. The CDR3 bases are TGTGCCAGCAGCGTTTTGCTACGGCGGTACAACTACGAGCAGTACTTC.

The rearrangement links TRBV9 to TRBJ1-2; 10 bases line up with TRBD1. Germline lookup yields CDR1 SGDLS and CDR2 YYNGEE. This CDR3 comprises 14 residues. V was pared by 4 bases and J by 5 bases, with 5 bases of the junction left unmatched. CDR3 sequence: CASSSDRGLYGYTF. The CDR3 DNA is TGTGCCAGCAGCTCCGACAGGGGGCTATATGGCTACACCTTC. Complete variable domain (other parts from reference TRBV9 and TRBJ1-2): DSGVTQTPKHLITATGQRVTLRCSPRSGDLSVYWYQQSLDQGLQFLIQYYNGEERAKGNILERFSAQQFPDLHSELNLSSLELGDSALYFCASSSDRGLYGYTFGSGTRLTVV.

This chain joins TRBV7-2 and TRBJ1-5, with D possibly matching TRBD1 (6 bases). The CDR3 extends over 19 amino acids. CDR1 SGHTA and CDR2 FQGNSA come from the germline V gene. V was clipped by 2 bases and J by 0 bases, with 20 bases between them. The CDR3 sequence is CASSLQGHQITYSNQPQHF. The CDR3 bases are TGTGCCAGCAGCTTACAGGGACACCAAATTACCTATAGCAATCAGCCCCAGCATTTT.

The genes are TRBV19 and TRBJ2-1, with D possibly TRBD2 on 5 matching bases. Per the germline V gene, CDR1 is LNHDA and CDR2 is SQIVND (reference sequence). The CDR3 is 14 amino acids. Trimming removed 3 bases at V and 8 bases at J, with 14 bases between. For the CDR3, the DNA is TGTGCCAGTAGTATGGACTCCAGAGGGCATGAGCAGTTCTTC. This translates into CASSMDSRGHEQFF.

This rearrangement joins TRBV5-1 to TRBJ2-1; a weak D match, TRBD2 (6 bases). V dropped 0 bases and J dropped 7 bases, with 17 bases sitting between them. Germline-derived CDR1 and CDR2 are SGHRS and YFSETQ. This CDR3 is 16 amino acids long. The CDR3 region has the DNA TGCGCCAGCAGCTTGGCAGTAACGGGAGATGAGAATGAGCAGTTCTTC. This codes for CASSLAVTGDENEQFF.

The J gene is TRBJ2-7, the V gene TRBV6-5; TRBD1 matches 8 bases. The CDR3 is 13 residues long. Germline values: CDR1 MNHEY, CDR2 SVGAGI. With 5 bases clipped from V and 3 bases from J, the junction kept 3 bases outside the gene matches. This CDR3 reads CASSAGGGYEQYF. CDR3 sequence (DNA): TGTGCCAGCAGTGCAGGGGGCGGCTACGAGCAGTACTTC.

This clone came up a few times. The genes are TRBV6-1 and TRBJ1-1, with D tentatively TRBD1 (5 bases). V shed 5 bases and J shed 4 bases, with 11 bases lying between them. Germline V gene lookup returns CDR1 MNHNS and CDR2 SASEGT. There are 13 residues in the CDR3. The CDR3 bases are TGTGCCAGCAGTAACCAGGGTCGCACTGAAGCTTTCTTT. Its translation: CASSNQGRTEAFF.

The chain is built from TRBV5-1 and TRBJ2-5; 8 bases fit TRBD2. The CDR3 covers 15 residues. CDR1 SGHRS and CDR2 YFSETQ come from the germline V gene. Trimming cost V 6 bases and J 5 bases; bases outside gene matches: 12. The CDR3 is CASNRIAGPGETQYF. DNA for the CDR3: TGCGCCAGCAATCGGATAGCGGGGCCCGGGGAGACCCAGTACTTC.

The chain links TRBV2 to TRBJ1-2; D is ambiguous. The CDR3 sequence is 13 residues long. Trimming cost V 6 bases and J 6 bases, with 14 bases left between them. Looked up from germline, CDR1 is SNHLY and CDR2 is FYNNEI. The CDR3, as DNA: TGTGCCAGCAGCCGAGTGAGGGAGGATGGCTACACCTTC. Translated, it gives CASSRVREDGYTF.

The rearrangement uses TRBV2 and TRBJ2-5; unclear D gene. CDR1 is SNHLY and CDR2 is FYNNEI in the germline V gene. The CDR3 loop spans 12 amino acids. Trimming left V 2 bases short and J 4 bases short, with 5 bases between. The CDR3 DNA sequence: TGTGCCAGCAGTGAAAACCGAGAGACCCAGTACTTC. Its protein product is CASSENRETQYF.

The V call is TRBV2, the J call TRBJ2-5, with TRBD2 as a possible D gene (6 bases). The V and J ends lost 6 bases and 1 base respectively, with 9 bases between them. Germline loops: CDR1 SNHLY, CDR2 FYNNEI. The CDR3 loop spans 13 amino acids. CDR3 sequence (DNA): TGTGCCAGCAGCTCGGGACTCCAAGAGACCCAGTACTTC. Translated: CASSSGLQETQYF.

The chain joins TRBV5-8 to TRBJ1-1; no firm D call. Germline V gives CDR1 SGHTS, CDR2 YDEGEE. Trimming cost V 1 base and J 12 bases, with 13 bases left between them. This CDR3 is 12 amino acids long. The CDR3 loop reads CASSLNRGGSFF. The CDR3 DNA sequence: TGTGCCAGCAGCTTGAATCGGGGTGGGTCTTTCTTT.

This chain connects TRBV10-1 to TRBJ2-1, with TRBD2 matching 14 bases. This CDR3 is 14 amino acids long. V lost 10 bases and J lost 10; bases outside the gene matches: 9. Germline lookup yields CDR1 WNHNN and CDR2 SYGVQD (reference sequence). The CDR3 DNA reads TGCGCCACCTCGGGACTAGCGGGAGCTGGCGAGCAGTTCTTC. Translating it yields CATSGLAGAGEQFF.

The chain employs TRBV6-6 and TRBJ2-7; D unresolved. The CDR3 loop spans 13 amino acids. V lost 6 bases and J lost 5, with 14 bases in between. Germline V gene data show CDR1 as MNHNY and CDR2 as SVGAGI (reference sequence). The CDR3 DNA is TGTGCCAGCAGCCCCTCTGTCAGCCACGAGCAGTACTTC. Translating it yields CASSPSVSHEQYF.